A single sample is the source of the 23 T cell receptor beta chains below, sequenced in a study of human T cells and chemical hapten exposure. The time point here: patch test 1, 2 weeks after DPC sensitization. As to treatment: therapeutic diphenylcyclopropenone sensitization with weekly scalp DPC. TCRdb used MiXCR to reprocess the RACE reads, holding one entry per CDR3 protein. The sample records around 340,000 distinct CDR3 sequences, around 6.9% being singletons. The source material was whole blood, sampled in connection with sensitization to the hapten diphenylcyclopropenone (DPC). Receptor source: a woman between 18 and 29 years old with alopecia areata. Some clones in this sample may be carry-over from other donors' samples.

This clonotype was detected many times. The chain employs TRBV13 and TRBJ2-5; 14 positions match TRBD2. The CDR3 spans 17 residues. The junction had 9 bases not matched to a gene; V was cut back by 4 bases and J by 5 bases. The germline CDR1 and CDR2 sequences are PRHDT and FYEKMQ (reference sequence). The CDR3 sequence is CASSSRTSGGIGETQYF. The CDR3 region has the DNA TGTGCCAGCAGCTCAAGGACTAGCGGGGGGATAGGCGAGACCCAGTACTTC. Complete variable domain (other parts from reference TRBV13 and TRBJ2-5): AAGVIQSPRHLIKEKRETATLKCYPIPRHDTVYWYQQGPGQDPQFLISFYEKMQSDKGSIPDRFSAQQFSDYHSELNMSSLELGDSALYFCASSSRTSGGIGETQYFGPGTRLLVL.

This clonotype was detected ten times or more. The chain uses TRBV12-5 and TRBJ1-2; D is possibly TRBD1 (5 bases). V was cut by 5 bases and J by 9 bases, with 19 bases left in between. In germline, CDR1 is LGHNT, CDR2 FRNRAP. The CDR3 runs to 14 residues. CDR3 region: CASGPGAQIISYTF. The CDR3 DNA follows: TGTGCTAGTGGTCCCGGGGCCCAGATTATAAGCTACACCTTC.

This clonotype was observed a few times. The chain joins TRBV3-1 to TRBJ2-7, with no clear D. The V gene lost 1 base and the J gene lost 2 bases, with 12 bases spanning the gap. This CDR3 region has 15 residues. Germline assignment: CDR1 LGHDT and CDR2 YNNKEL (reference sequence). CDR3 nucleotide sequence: TGTGCCAGCAGCCAAGGTCCCGGGCTCCCCTACGAGCAGTACTTC. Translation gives CASSQGPGLPYEQYF.

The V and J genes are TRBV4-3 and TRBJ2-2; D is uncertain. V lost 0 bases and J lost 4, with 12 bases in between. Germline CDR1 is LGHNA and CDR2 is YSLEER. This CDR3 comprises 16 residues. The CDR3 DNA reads TGCGCCAGCAGCCAAGATTTAACGGAAGTCACCGGGGAGCTGTTTTTT. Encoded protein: CASSQDLTEVTGELFF.

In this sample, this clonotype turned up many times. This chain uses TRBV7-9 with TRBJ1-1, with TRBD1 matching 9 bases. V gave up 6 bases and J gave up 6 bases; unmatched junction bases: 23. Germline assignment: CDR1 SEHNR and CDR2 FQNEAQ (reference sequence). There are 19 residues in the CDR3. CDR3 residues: CASSSNPRTGESLVAEAFF. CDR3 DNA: TGTGCCAGCAGTTCAAATCCAAGGACAGGGGAATCGCTGGTGGCTGAAGCTTTCTTT.

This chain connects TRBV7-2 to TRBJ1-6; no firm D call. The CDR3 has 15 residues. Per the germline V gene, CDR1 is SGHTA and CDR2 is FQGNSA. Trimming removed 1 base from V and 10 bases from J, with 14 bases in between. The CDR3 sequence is CASSLGMSVGSPLHF. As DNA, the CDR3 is TGTGCCAGCAGCTTAGGAATGTCCGTGGGATCACCCCTCCACTTT.

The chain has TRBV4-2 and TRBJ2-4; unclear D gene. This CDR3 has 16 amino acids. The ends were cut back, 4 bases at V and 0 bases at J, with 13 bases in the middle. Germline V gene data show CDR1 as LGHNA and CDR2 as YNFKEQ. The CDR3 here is CASSPSVVLAKNIQYF. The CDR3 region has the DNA TGTGCCAGCAGCCCTTCTGTCGTACTAGCCAAAAACATTCAGTACTTC.

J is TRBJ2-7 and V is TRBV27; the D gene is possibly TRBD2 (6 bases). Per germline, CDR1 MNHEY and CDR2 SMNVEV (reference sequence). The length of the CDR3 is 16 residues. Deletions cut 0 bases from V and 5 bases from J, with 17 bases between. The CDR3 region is CASSLSAGTHRDEQYF. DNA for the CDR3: TGTGCCAGCAGTTTATCGGCGGGGACTCACCGGGACGAGCAGTACTTC.

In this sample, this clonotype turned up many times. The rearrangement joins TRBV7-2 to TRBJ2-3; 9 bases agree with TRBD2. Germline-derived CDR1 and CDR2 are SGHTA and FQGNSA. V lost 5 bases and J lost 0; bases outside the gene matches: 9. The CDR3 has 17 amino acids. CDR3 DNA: TGTGCCAGCAGCCCAAGAGCGGGGGGCCAGAGCACAGATACGCAGTATTTT. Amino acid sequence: CASSPRAGGQSTDTQYF. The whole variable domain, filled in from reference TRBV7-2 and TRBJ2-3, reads GAGVSQSPSNKVTEKGKDVELRCDPISGHTALYWYRQSLGQGLEFLIYFQGNSAPDKSGLPSDRFSAERTGGSVSTLTIQRTQQEDSAVYLCASSPRAGGQSTDTQYFGPGTRLTVL.

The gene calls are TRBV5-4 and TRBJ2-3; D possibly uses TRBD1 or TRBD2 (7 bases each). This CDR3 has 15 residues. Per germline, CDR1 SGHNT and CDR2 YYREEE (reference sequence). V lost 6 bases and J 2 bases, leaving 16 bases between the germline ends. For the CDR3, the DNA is TGTGCCAGCACCATGGGAGGGGGCCTCACAGATACGCAGTATTTT. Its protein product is CASTMGGGLTDTQYF.

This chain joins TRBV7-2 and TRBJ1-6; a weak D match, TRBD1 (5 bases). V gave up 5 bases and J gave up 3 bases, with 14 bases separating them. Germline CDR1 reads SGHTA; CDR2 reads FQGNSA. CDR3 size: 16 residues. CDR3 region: CASSENGRDYNSPLHF. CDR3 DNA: TGTGCCAGCAGCGAAAATGGCAGGGACTATAATTCACCCCTCCACTTT.

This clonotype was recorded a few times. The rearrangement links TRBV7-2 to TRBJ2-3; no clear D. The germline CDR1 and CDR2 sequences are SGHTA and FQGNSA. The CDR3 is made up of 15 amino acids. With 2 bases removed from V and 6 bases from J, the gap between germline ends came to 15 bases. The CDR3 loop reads CASSLNSAIPDTQYF. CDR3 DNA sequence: TGTGCCAGCAGCTTAAATTCGGCTATCCCGGATACGCAGTATTTT.

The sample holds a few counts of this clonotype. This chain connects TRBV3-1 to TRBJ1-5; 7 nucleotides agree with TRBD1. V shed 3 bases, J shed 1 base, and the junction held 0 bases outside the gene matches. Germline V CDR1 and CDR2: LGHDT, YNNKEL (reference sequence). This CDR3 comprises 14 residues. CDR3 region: CASSHRGSNQPQHF. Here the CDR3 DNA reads TGTGCCAGCAGCCACAGGGGGAGCAATCAGCCCCAGCATTTT.

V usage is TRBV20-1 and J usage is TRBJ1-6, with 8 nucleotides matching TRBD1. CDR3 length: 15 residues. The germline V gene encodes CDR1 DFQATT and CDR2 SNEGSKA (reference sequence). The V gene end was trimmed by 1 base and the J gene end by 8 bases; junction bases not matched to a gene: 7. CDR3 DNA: TGCAGTGCTAGAGTCTGGACAGGGCCGGATTCACCCCTCCACTTT. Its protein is CSARVWTGPDSPLHF.

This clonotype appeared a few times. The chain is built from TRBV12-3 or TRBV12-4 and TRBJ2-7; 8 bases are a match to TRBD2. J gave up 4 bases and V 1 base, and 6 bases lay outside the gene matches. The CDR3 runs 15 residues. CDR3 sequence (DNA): TGTGCCAGCAGTTTAGGAACTAGCGGTTTTTACGAGCAGTACTTC. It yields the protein CASSLGTSGFYEQYF.

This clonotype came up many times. The CDR3 DNA reads as TGCAGTGCTAGTATTAGAAGCTCCTACGAGCAGTACTTC. Protein product: CSASIRSSYEQYF. The chain employs TRBV20-1 and TRBJ2-7; D gene ambiguous. This CDR3 spans 13 amino acids. Germline CDR1 is DFQATT and CDR2 is SNEGSKA (reference sequence). V gave up 3 bases and J gave up 0 bases, with 9 bases separating them.

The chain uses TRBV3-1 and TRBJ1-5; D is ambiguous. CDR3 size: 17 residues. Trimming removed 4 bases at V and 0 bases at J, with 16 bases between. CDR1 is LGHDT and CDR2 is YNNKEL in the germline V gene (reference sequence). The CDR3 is CASSREVFYYSNQPQHF. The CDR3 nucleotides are TGTGCCAGCAGCCGGGAGGTTTTTTATTATAGCAATCAGCCCCAGCATTTT.

Written as DNA, the CDR3 is TGCAGCGTTGGGTTCACAGGGCAGTACACTGAAGCTTTCTTT. Translating gives CSVGFTGQYTEAFF. V is TRBV29-1 and J is TRBJ1-1; D is perhaps TRBD1 (6 bases). The V gene's germline CDR1 is SQVTM and CDR2 ANQGSEA. The CDR3 has 14 amino acids. V lost 4 bases to trimming and J lost 3 bases, with 15 bases between them.

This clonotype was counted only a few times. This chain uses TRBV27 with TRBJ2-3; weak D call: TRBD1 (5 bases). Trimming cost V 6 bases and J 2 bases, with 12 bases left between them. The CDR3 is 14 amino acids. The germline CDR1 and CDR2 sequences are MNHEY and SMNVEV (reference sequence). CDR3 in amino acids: CASRQDLNTDTQYF. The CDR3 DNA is TGTGCCAGCAGACAGGATCTTAACACAGATACGCAGTATTTT.

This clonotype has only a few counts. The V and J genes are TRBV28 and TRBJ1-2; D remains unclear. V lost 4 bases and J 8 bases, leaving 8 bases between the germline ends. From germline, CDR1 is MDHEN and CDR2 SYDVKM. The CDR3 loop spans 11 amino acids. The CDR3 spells CASSSIPGYTF. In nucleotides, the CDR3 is TGTGCCAGCAGTTCCATACCCGGCTACACCTTC.

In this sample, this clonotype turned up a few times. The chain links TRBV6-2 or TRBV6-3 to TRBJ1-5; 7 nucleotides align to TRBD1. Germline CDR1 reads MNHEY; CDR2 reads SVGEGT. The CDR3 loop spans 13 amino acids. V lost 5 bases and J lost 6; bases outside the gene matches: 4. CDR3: CASSLQGIQPQHF. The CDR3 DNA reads TGTGCCAGCAGTCTACAGGGGATTCAGCCCCAGCATTTT.

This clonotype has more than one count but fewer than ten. The CDR3 spells CASSPFYGRDRSETQYF. CDR3 nucleotide sequence: TGTGCCAGCAGTCCGTTCTACGGCCGGGACAGGAGCGAGACCCAGTACTTC. The V and J genes are TRBV6-2 or TRBV6-3 and TRBJ2-5, with 8 bases matching TRBD1. Germline loops: CDR1 MNHEY, CDR2 SVGEGT. J lost 5 bases, V lost 5 bases, and 16 bases had no gene match. The CDR3 contains 17 residues.

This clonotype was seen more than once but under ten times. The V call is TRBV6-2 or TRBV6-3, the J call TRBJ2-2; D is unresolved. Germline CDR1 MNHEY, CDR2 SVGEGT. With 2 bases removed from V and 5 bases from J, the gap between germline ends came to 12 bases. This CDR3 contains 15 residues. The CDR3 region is CASSYNPPTTGELFF. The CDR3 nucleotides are TGTGCCAGCAGTTACAACCCTCCGACGACCGGGGAGCTGTTTTTT.